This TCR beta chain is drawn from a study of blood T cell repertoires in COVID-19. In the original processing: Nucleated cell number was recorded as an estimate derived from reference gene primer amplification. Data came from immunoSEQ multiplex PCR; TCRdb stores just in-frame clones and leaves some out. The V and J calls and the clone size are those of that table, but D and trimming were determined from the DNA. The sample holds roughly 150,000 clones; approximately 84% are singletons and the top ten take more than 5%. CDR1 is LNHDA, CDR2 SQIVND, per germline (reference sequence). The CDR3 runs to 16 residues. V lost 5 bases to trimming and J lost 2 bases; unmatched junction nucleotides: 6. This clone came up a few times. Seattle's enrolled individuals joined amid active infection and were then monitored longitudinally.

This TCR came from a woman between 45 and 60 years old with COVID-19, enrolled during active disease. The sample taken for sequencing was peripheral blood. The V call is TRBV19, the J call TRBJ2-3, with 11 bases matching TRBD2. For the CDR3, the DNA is TGTGCCAGTAGTCGCACGACTAGCGGGGTCACAGATACGCAGTATTTT. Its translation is CASSRTTSGVTDTQYF.